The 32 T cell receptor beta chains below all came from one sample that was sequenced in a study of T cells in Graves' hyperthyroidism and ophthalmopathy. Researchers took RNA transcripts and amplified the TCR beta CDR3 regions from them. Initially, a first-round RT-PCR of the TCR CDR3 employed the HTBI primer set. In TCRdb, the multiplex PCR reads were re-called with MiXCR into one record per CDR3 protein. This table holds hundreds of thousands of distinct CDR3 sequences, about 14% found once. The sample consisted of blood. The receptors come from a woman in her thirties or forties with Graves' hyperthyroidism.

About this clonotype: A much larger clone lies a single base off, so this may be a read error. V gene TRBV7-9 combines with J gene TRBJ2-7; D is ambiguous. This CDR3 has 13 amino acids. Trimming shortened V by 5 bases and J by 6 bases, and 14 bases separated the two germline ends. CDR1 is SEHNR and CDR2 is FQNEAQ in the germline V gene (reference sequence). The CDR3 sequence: CASSPETLPEQYF. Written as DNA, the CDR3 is TGTGCCAGCAGCCCCGAGACTCTCCCCGAGCAGTACTTC.

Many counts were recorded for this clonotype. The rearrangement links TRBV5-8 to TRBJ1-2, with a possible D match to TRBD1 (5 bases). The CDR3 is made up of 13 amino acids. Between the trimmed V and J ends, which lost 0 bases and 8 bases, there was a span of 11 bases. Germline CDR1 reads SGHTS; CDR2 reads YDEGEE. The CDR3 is CASSLGQYFGYTF. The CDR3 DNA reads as TGTGCCAGCAGCTTGGGACAGTATTTCGGCTACACCTTC. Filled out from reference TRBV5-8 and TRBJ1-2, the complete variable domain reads EAGVTQSPTHLIKTRGQQATLRCSPISGHTSVYWYQQALGLGLQFLLWYDEGEERNRGNFPPRFSGRQFPNYSSELNVNALELEDSALYLCASSLGQYFGYTFGSGTRLTVV.

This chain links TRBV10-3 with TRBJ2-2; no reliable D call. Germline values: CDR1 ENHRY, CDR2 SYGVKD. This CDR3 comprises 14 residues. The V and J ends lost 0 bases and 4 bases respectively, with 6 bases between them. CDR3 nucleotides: TGTGCCATCAGTGAGTCAACGGGCACCGGGGAGCTGTTTTTT. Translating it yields CAISESTGTGELFF.

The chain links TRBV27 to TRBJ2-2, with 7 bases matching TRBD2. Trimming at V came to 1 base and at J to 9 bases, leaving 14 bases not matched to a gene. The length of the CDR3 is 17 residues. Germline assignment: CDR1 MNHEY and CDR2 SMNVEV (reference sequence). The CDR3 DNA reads TGTGCCAGCAGTTTATTGCCGGGACTAAAAACGGCCAGGGAGCTGTTTTTT. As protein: CASSLLPGLKTARELFF.

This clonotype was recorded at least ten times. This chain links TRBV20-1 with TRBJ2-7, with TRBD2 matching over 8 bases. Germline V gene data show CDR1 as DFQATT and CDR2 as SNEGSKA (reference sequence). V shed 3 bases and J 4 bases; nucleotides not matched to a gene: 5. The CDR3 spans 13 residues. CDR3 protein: CSASDSGAYEQYF. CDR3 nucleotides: TGCAGTGCTAGCGATAGCGGGGCATACGAGCAGTACTTC.

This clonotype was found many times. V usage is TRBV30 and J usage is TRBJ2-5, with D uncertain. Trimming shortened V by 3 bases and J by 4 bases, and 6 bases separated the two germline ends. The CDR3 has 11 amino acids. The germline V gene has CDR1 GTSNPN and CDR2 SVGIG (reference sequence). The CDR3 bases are TGTGCCTGGAGGCTGGGAGAGACCCAGTACTTC. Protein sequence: CAWRLGETQYF.

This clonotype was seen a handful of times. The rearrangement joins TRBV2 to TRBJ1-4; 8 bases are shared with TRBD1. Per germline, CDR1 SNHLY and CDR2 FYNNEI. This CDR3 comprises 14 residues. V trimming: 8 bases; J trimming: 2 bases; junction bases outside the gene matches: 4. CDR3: CASERDRTNEKLFF. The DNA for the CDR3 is TGTGCCAGCGAACGGGACAGGACTAATGAAAAACTGTTTTTT.

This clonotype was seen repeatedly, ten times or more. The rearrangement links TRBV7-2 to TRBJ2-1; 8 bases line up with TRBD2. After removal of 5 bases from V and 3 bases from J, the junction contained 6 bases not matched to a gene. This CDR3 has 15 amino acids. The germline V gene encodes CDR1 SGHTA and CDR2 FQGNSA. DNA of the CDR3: TGTGCCAGCAGCCCTACCGGGACTAGCTACAATGAGCAGTTCTTC. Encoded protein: CASSPTGTSYNEQFF.

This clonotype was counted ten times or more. The CDR3 nucleotides are TGCAGCGTTGACAGAGGAGCAAACACCGGGGAGCTGTTTTTT. It codes for CSVDRGANTGELFF. This rearrangement joins TRBV29-1 to TRBJ2-2; no firm D call. CDR3 length: 14 residues. The V gene's germline CDR1 is SQVTM and CDR2 ANQGSEA. The V end lost 3 bases, the J end lost 2 bases, and 10 bases lay between the germline ends.

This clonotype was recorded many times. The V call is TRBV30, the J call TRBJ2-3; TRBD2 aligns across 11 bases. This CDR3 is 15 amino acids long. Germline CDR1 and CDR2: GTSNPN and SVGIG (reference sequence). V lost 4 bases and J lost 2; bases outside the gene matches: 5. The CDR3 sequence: CAWTRLAGPTDTQYF. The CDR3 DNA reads TGTGCCTGGACCCGACTAGCGGGACCCACAGATACGCAGTATTTT.

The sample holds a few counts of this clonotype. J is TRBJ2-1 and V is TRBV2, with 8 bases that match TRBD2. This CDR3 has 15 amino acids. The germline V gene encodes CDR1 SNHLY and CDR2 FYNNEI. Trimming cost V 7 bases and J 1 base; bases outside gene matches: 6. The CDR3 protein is CASNAGTSSYNEQFF. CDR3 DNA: TGTGCCAGCAATGCCGGGACTAGTTCCTACAATGAGCAGTTCTTC.

DNA of the CDR3: TGTGCCACCAGAGGGGGAAGACAGTCCTCCGGGGAGCTGTTTTTT. Residues: CATRGGRQSSGELFF. V gene TRBV24-1 combines with J gene TRBJ2-2; perhaps TRBD1 as D (6 bases). This CDR3 region has 15 residues. Germline CDR1 is KGHDR and CDR2 is SFDVKD. V was trimmed by 7 bases and J by 6 bases, leaving 17 bases between them.

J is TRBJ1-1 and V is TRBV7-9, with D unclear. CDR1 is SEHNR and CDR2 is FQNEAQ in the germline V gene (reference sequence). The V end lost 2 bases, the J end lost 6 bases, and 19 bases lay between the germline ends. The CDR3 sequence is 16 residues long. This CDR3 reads CASSLLGSAKDAEAFF. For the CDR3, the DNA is TGTGCCAGCAGCTTATTAGGGTCGGCCAAAGACGCTGAAGCTTTCTTT.

The chain's CDR3 is CSARDLETGNSDTQYF. The CDR3 DNA follows: TGCAGTGCTAGAGATCTCGAGACAGGGAATTCAGATACGCAGTATTTT. This chain uses TRBV20-1 with TRBJ2-3; 7 positions agree with TRBD1. This CDR3 is 16 amino acids long. V lost 0 bases to trimming and J lost 4 bases; unmatched junction nucleotides: 10. The germline V gene encodes CDR1 DFQATT and CDR2 SNEGSKA (reference sequence).

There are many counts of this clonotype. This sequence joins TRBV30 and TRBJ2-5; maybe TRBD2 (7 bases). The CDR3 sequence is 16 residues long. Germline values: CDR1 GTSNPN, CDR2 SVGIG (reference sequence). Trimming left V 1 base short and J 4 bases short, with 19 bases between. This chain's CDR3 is CAWSAFWAGEGETQYF. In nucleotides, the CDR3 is TGTGCCTGGAGTGCCTTCTGGGCAGGGGAGGGAGAGACCCAGTACTTC.

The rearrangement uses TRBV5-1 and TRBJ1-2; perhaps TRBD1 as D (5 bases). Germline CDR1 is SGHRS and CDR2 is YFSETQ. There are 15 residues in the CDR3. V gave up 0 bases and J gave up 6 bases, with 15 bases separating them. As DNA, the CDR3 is TGCGCCAGCAGCTTGGGGCAGGCCTCCAGGGATGGCTACACCTTC. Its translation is CASSLGQASRDGYTF.

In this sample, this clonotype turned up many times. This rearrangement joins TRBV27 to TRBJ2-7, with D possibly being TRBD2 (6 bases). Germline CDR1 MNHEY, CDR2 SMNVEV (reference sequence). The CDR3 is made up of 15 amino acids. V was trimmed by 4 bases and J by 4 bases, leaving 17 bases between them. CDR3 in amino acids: CASSYGGMAPYEQYF. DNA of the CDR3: TGTGCCAGCAGTTACGGCGGGATGGCCCCTTACGAGCAGTACTTC.

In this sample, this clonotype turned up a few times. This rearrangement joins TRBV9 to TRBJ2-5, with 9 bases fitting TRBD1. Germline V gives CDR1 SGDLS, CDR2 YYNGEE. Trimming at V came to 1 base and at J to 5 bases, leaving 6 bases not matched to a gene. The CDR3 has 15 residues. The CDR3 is CASSVRVDRGETQYF. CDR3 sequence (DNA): TGTGCCAGCAGCGTAAGGGTGGACAGGGGTGAGACCCAGTACTTC.

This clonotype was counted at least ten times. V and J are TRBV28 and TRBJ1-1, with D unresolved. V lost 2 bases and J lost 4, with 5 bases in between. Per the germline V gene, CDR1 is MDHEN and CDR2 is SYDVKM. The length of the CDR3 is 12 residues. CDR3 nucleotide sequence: TGTGCCAGCAGTTTAGCCGCCACTGAAGCTTTCTTT. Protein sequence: CASSLAATEAFF.

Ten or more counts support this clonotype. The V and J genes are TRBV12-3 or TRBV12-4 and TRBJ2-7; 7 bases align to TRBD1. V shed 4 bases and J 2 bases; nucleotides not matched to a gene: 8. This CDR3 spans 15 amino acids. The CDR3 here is CASSSTPQGTYEQYF. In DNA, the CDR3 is TGTGCCAGCAGTTCGACCCCACAGGGGACCTACGAGCAGTACTTC.

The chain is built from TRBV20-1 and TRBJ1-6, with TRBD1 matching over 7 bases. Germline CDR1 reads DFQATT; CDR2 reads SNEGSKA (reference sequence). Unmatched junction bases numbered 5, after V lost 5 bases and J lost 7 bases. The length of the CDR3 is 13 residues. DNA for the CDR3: TGCAGTGCTGCGGGACAGCCGAATTCACCCCTCCACTTT. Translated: CSAAGQPNSPLHF.

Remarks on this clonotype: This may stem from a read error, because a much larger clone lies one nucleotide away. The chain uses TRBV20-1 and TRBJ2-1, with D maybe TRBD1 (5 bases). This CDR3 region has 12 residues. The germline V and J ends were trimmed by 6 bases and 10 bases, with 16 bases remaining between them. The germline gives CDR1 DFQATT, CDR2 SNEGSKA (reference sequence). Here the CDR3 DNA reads TGCAGTGCCCCCCGCCAGGGCAACGAGCAGTTCTTC. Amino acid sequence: CSAPRQGNEQFF.

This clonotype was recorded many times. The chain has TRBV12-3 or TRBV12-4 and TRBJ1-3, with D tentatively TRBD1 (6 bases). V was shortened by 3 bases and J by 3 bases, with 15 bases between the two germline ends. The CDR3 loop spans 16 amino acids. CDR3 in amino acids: CASSLAGRGFGNTIYF. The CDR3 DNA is TGTGCCAGCAGTTTGGCCGGCAGGGGATTTGGAAACACCATATATTTT.

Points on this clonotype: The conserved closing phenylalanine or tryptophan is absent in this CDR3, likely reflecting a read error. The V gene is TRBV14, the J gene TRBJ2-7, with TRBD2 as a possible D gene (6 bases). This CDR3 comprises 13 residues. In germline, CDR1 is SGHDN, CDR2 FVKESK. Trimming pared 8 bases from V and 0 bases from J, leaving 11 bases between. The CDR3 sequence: CASRSEGSYEQYL. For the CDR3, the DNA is TGTGCCAGCCGGTCGGAGGGCTCCTACGAGCAGTACCTC.

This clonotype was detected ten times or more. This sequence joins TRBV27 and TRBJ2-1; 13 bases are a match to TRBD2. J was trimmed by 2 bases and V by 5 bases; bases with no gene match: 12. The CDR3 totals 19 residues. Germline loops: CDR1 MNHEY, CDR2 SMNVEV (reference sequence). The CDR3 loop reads CASSKQMGTSGATYNEQFF. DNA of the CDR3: TGTGCCAGCAGTAAACAAATGGGGACTAGCGGGGCTACCTACAATGAGCAGTTCTTC.

CDR3 amino acids: CASSRRLDYNEQFF. For the CDR3, the DNA is TGCGCCAGCAGCCGGAGACTAGATTACAATGAGCAGTTCTTC. V usage is TRBV5-1 and J usage is TRBJ2-1; D is possibly TRBD2 (6 bases). The V gene's germline CDR1 is SGHRS and CDR2 YFSETQ. This CDR3 has 14 amino acids. The V and J ends lost 4 bases and 4 bases respectively, with 12 bases between them.

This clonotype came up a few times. The CDR3 coding sequence is TGTGCCAGCAGTAGCCCGGGAGTAGGCTACTACGAGCAGTACTTC. Translated: CASSSPGVGYYEQYF. V and J are TRBV12-3 or TRBV12-4 and TRBJ2-7, with D tentatively TRBD2 (6 bases). Trimming removed 5 bases at V and 3 bases at J, with 17 bases between. The CDR3 runs to 15 residues.

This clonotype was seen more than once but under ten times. This chain's CDR3 is CSVELGQGAGTEAFF. The CDR3 DNA follows: TGCAGCGTTGAATTGGGACAGGGGGCGGGAACTGAAGCTTTCTTT. J is TRBJ1-1 and V is TRBV29-1, with 12 bases identical to TRBD1. The CDR3 is 15 residues long. With 2 bases clipped from V and 5 bases from J, the junction kept 6 bases outside the gene matches. CDR1 is SQVTM and CDR2 is ANQGSEA in the germline V gene.

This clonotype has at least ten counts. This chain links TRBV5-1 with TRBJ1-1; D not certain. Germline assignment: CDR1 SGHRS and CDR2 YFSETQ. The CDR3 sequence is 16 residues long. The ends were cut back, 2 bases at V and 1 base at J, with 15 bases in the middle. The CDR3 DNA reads TGCGCCAGCAGCTTTTCGGACGCTGATCGGAACACTGAAGCTTTCTTT. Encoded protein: CASSFSDADRNTEAFF.

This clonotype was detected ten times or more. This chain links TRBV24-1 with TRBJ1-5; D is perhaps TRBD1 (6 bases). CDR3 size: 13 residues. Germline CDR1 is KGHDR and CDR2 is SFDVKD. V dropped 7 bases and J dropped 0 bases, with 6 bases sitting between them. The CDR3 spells CATSRGSNQPQHF. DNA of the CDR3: TGTGCCACCAGCAGGGGTAGCAATCAGCCCCAGCATTTT.

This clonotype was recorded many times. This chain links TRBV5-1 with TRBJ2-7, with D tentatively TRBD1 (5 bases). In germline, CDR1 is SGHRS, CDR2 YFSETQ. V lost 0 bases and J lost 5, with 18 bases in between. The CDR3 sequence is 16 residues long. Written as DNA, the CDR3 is TGCGCCAGCAGCTTGGTGATTGGGGCAGGTTACCACGAGCAGTACTTC. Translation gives CASSLVIGAGYHEQYF.

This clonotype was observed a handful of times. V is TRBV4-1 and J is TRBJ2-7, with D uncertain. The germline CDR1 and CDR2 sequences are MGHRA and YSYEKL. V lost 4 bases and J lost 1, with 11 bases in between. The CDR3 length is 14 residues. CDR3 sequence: CASSPWTDSYEQYF. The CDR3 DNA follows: TGCGCCAGCAGCCCGTGGACGGATTCCTACGAGCAGTACTTC.